One TCR beta chain is described in this entry. Its antigen is not known. This sample is drawn from a study of beta chain features in type 1 diabetes. Study in general: Cell yields, gender and age were similar in healthy donors and patients. The samples had around 100 million sorted cells examined in all. Findings of the study overall: TCRB CDR3s were moderately but significantly shorter in Type 1 diabetes patients in all four CD4+ subsets. Equally in patients and controls, PCR might preferentially amplify shorter templates.

Trimming removed 5 bases from V and 1 base from J; junction bases left unmatched: 4. Germline-derived CDR1 and CDR2 are LNHDA and SQIVND (reference sequence). The CDR3 spans 16 residues. CD45RO/CCR7/CD25/CD127/CD95/CD27 staining was used to isolate CD4+ naive, central memory, regulatory and stem cell-like memory cells by sorting. The whole isolated RNA underwent reverse transcription, so sequencing captured expressed TCRB transcripts. Here immunoSEQ multiplex PCR was the method, and the copy in TCRdb shows in-frame clones only, minus some. The data hold 350,000 to 450,000 clones, with over 9.5% observed a single time.

Material: naive CD4+ T cells from blood. The chain uses TRBV19 and TRBJ2-3, with TRBD1 matching 12 bases. The receptor was derived from a woman aged 18-30 years with type 1 diabetes. The CDR3 coding sequence is TGTGCCAGTAGTCCCCGGGACAGGGGGCGCACAGATACGCAGTATTTT. Translating it yields CASSPRDRGRTDTQYF.